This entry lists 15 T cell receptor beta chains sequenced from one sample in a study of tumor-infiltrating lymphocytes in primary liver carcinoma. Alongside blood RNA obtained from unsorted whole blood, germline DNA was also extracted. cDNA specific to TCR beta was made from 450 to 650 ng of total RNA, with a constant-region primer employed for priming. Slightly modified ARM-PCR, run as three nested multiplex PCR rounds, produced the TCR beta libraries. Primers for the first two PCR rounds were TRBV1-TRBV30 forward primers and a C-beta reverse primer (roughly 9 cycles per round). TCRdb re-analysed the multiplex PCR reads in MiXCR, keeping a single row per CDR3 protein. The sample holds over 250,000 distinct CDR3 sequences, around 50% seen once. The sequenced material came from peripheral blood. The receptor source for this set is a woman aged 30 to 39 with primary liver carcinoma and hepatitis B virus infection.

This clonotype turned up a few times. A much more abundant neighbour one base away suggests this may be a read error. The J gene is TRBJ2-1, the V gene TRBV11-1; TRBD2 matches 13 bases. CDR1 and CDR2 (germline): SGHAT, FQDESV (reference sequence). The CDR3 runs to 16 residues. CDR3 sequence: CAGSPTSGRTYNEQFF. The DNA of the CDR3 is TGTGCCGGCAGCCCGACTAGCGGGAGGACCTACAATGAGCAGTTCTTC.

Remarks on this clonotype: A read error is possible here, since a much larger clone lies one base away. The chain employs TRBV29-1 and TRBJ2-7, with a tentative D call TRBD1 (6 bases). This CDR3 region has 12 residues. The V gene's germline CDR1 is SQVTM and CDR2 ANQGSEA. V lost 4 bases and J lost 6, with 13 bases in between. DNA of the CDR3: TGCAGCGTTGCATATAGAGGGGGCGAGCAGTACTTC. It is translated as CSVAYRGGEQYF.

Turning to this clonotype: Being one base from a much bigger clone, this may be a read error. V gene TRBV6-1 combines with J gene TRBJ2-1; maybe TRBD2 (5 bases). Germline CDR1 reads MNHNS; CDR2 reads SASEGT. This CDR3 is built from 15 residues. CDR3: CTSTPGSFSYNEQFF. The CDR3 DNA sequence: TGTACCAGCACCCCGGGGAGCTTCTCCTACAATGAGCAGTTCTTC.

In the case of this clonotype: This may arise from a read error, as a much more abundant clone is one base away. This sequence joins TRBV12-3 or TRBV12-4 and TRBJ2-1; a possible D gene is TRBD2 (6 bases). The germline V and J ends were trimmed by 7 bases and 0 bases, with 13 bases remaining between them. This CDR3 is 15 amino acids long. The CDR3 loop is CASMVVGGSYNEQFF. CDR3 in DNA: TGTGCCAGCATGGTAGTCGGGGGCTCCTACAATGAGCAGTTCTTC.

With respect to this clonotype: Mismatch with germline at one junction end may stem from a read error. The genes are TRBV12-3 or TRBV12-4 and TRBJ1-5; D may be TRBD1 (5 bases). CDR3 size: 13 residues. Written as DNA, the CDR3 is TGTGCCAGCAGTCCGGGACGGAATCAGCACCAGCATTTT. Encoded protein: CASSPGRNQHQHF.

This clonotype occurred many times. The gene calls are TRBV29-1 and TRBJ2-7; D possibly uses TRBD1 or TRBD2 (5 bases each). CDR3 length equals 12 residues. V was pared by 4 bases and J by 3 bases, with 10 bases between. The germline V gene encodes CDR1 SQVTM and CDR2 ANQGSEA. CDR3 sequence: CSVVARGYEQYF. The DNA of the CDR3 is TGCAGCGTTGTGGCGAGGGGCTACGAGCAGTACTTC.

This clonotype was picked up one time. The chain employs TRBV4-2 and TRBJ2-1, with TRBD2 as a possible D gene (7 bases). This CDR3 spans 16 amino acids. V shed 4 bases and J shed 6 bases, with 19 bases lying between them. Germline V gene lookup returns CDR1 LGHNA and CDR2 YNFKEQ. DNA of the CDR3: TGTGCCAGCAGCCTCACCTGGGGAGGGGGTTGCAATGAGCAGTTCTTC. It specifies CASSLTWGGGCNEQFF.

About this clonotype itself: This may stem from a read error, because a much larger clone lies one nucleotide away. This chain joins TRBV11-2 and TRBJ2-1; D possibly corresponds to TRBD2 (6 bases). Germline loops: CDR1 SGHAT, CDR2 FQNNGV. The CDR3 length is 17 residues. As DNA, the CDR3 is TGTGCCAGCAGCGGGTCTGGCGGGAAGAGCTCCTACAATGAGCACTTCTTC. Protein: CASSGSGGKSSYNEHFF.

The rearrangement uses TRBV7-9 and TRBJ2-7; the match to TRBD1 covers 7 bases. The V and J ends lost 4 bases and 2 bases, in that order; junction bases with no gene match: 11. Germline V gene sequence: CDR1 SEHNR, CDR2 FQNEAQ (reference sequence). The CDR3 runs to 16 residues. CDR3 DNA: TGTGCCAGCAGCTCGGCCGACAGGGCGCAACCCTACGAGCAGTACTTC. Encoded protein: CASSSADRAQPYEQYF.

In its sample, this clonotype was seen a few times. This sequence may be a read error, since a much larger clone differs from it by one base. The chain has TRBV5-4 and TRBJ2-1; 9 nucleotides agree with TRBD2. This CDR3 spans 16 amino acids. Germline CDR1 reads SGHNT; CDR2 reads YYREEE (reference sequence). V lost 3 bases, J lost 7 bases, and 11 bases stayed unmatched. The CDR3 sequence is CASSSPSGRSRNEQFF. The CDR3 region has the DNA TGTGCCAGCAGCTCCCCCAGCGGGAGGAGTCGGAATGAGCAGTTCTTC.

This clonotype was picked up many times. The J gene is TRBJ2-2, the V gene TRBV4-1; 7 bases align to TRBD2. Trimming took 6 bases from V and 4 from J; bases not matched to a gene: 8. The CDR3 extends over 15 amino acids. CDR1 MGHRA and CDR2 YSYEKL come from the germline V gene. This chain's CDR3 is CASSRGSGATGELFF. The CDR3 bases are TGCGCCAGCAGTCGCGGGAGTGGAGCCACCGGGGAGCTGTTTTTT.

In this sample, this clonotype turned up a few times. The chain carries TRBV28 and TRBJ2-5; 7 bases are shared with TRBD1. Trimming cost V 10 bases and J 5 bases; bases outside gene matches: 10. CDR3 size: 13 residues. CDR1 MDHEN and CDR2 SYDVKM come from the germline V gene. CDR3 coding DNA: TGTGCCACCGGTTCGACAGGGTGGGAGACCCAGTACTTC. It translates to CATGSTGWETQYF.

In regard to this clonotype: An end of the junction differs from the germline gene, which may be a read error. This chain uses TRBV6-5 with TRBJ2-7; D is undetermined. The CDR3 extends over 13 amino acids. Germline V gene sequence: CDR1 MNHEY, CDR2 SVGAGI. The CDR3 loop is CASSSTLSYEQCF. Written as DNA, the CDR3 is TGTGCCAGCAGTTCGACACTCTCCTACGAGCAGTGCTTC.

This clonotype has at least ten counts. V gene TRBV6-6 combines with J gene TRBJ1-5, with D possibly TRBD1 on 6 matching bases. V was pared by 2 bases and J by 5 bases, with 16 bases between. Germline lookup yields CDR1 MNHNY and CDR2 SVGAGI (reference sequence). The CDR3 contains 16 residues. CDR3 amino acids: CASSYTGGAEYQPQHF. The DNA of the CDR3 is TGTGCCAGCAGTTACACTGGGGGCGCGGAATATCAGCCCCAGCATTTT.

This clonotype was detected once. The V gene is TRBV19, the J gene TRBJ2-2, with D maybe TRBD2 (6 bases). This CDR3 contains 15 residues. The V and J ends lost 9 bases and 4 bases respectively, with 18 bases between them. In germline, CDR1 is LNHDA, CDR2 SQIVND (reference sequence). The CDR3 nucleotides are TGTGCCAGCCACCCTAGACGGGGGAGCACCGGGGAGCTGTTTTTT. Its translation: CASHPRRGSTGELFF. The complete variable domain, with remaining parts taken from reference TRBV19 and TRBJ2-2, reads DGGITQSPKYLFRKEGQNVTLSCEQNLNHDAMYWYRQDPGQGLRLIYYSQIVNDFQKGDIAEGYSVSREKKESFPLTVTSAQKNPTAFYLCASHPRRGSTGELFFGEGSRLTVL.